The rows below give T cell receptor beta chains drawn from one sample of a study of cytomegalovirus exposure and HLA in healthy donors. Assay: immunoSEQ multiplex PCR; the TCRdb copy retains only in-frame clones and omits some. In all, the sample yields under 200,000 clones. Sequences were obtained from PBMCs. Every receptor here comes from a young man in good health and CMV-seronegative. The CDR3 runs from the conserved cysteine through the conserved F or W. Fields, in order: J gene, V gene, D gene, CDR3 protein. D genes are given only for firm matches.

>TRBJ1-2|TRBV6-5|NA
CASSDHEDYGYTF
>TRBJ1-1|TRBV10-3|NA
CAIKAGNTEAFF
>TRBJ1-1|TRBV6-1|TRBD1
CASSATGSTEAFF
>TRBJ1-3|TRBV30|NA
CAWSRPNRVSGNTIYF
>TRBJ1-5|TRBV4-3|NA
CASSQDRGGAGNQPQHF
>TRBJ1-5|TRBV19|TRBD1
CASSADRGLSAQHF
>TRBJ1-1|TRBV9|NA
CASSSTDTEAFF
>TRBJ2-1|TRBV6-4|TRBD2
CASSALGTSGVLNEQFF
>TRBJ2-7|TRBV5-1|NA
CASSLARSYEQYF
>NA|TRBV5-1|TRBD2
CASSEGTSGMYEQYF
>TRBJ2-3|TRBV2|TRBD1
CATRTGAVSTDTQYF
>TRBJ2-3|TRBV18|NA
CASSIFTGEADTQYF
>TRBJ2-5|TRBV6-1|TRBD2
CASSGGGSGNQETQYF
>TRBJ2-1|TRBV4-3|NA
CASSQDRGYNEQFF
>TRBJ1-1|TRBV7-9|TRBD1
CASSSRPDRANTEAFF
>TRBJ1-6|TRBV6-6|NA
CASFPGQYNSPLHF
>TRBJ1-2|TRBV20-1|NA
CSALTNGYTF
>TRBJ1-5|TRBV6-1|TRBD1
CASRRQQGAVQPQHF
>TRBJ2-1|TRBV10-1|TRBD2
CASSDTSDRGGSYEQFF
>TRBJ2-6|TRBV11-3|NA
CASSRTRGANVLTF
>TRBJ1-4|TRBV4-1|NA
CASSLDWRDEKLFF
>TRBJ1-4|TRBV28|NA
CASSAATNEKLFF
>TRBJ2-7|TRBV2|NA
CASRFDRTGEQYF
>TRBJ1-1|TRBV4-2|NA
CASSQPTRNTEAFF
>TRBJ2-3|TRBV9|TRBD2
CASSGREGRVNF
>TRBJ2-5|TRBV5-1|NA
CASSPSGAGVQETQYF
>TRBJ1-2|TRBV4-1|TRBD1
CASSHGQGVYGYTF
>TRBJ2-1|TRBV7-6|NA
CASSLEVDFYNEQFF
>TRBJ2-1|TRBV10-1|TRBD1
CASSESRGTGTNEQFF
>TRBJ2-1|TRBV5-1|NA
CASLKTGDSYNEQFF
>TRBJ2-7|TRBV30|TRBD2
CAWSPPGTRVRYEQYF
>TRBJ2-1|TRBV9|TRBD2
CASSPGGSNEQFF
>TRBJ2-3|TRBV7-7|TRBD2
CASSPGLAPDTQYF
>TRBJ2-7|TRBV4-2|NA
CASSREGHQYF
>TRBJ2-7|TRBV30|NA
CAWSPHRDTEYF
>TRBJ1-6|TRBV7-2|TRBD1
CASSLGAGTAFSYNSPLHF
>TRBJ1-2|TRBV10-3|NA
CAISPSVLLVYGYTF
>TRBJ2-7|TRBV7-2|TRBD1
CASSLWTGSYEQYF
>TRBJ2-3|TRBV5-4|TRBD2
CASSGGTSGVPTDTQYF
>TRBJ1-2|TRBV7-2|TRBD1
CASSLGQGANYGYTF
>TRBJ2-7|TRBV4-3|TRBD1
CASSHKDRGDRDEQYF